The present T cell receptor beta chain was sequenced within a study of blood T cell repertoires in COVID-19. The V end was cut by 4 bases, the J end by 4 bases, with 18 bases between. The CDR3 has 16 amino acids. Germline CDR1 KGHDR, CDR2 SFDVKD. Participants, roughly 18 to 90 years old, spanned fewer than 30 US areas. Original analysis: Estimated nucleated cell counts came from reference gene primer amplification. Some clones are missing from TCRdb's copy, which holds only in-frame ones; the method was immunoSEQ multiplex PCR. V, J and clone size reflect that table, while D and trimming were determined from the DNA. This repertoire shows around 300,000 clones, around 88% found once; its top ten account for 6% to 7%. The table lists this clone with a few counts.

This sequence was found in a woman aged 35 to 49 who had recovered from COVID-19. The source material was PBMCs or T cells enriched from blood (not recorded which). The rearrangement joins TRBV24-1 to TRBJ2-5; possible D gene TRBD1, 6 bases. Here the CDR3 reads CATSDRSRGEGETQYF. CDR3 in DNA: TGTGCCACCAGTGACCGTTCCAGGGGAGAAGGAGAGACCCAGTACTTC.